The 31 T cell receptor beta chains presented below share a single source sample, sequenced in a study of blood T cell repertoires in COVID-19. Libraries were prepared by immunoSEQ multiplex PCR; TCRdb keeps only in-frame clonotypes and omits some of them. The table includes a few hundred thousand clones, roughly 86% detected once. The sample consisted of peripheral blood. The receptors come from a human donor in a cohort sampled during active COVID-19.

V gene TRBV10-3 combines with J gene TRBJ1-6, with no clear D. The CDR3 is 13 residues long. V was pared by 8 bases and J by 5 bases, with 10 bases between. Germline assignment: CDR1 ENHRY and CDR2 SYGVKD. The CDR3 DNA follows: TGTGCCATCTCTCGGGAAGATAATTCACCCCTCCACTTT. Its translation is CAISREDNSPLHF.

This sequence joins TRBV6-1 and TRBJ1-6; TRBD1 aligns across 9 bases. The CDR3 is 14 residues long. CDR1 and CDR2 from the germline V gene are MNHNS and SASEGT. With V trimmed by 3 bases and J by 10 bases, 4 bases remained unmatched. The chain's CDR3 is CASSETGGQSPLHF. CDR3 coding DNA: TGTGCCAGCAGTGAGACAGGGGGTCAATCACCCCTCCACTTT.

This clone has a handful of counts. V gene TRBV27 combines with J gene TRBJ2-2; D may be TRBD2 (6 bases). The V gene's germline CDR1 is MNHEY and CDR2 SMNVEV (reference sequence). V was trimmed by 3 bases and J by 4 bases, leaving 12 bases between them. This CDR3 contains 15 residues. In DNA form, the CDR3 reads TGTGCCAGCAGTTTTGGGCAGGGAGGCACCGGGGAGCTGTTTTTT. It is translated as CASSFGQGGTGELFF.

V and J are TRBV7-2 and TRBJ2-2; 9 bases are shared with TRBD2. The V gene's germline CDR1 is SGHTA and CDR2 FQGNSA. The CDR3 sequence is 15 residues long. V shed 1 base and J 9 bases; nucleotides not matched to a gene: 6. In DNA form, the CDR3 reads TGTGCCAGCAGCTTAGGGGCTAGCGGGACTCGGGAGCTGTTTTTT. This translates into CASSLGASGTRELFF.

The chain combines TRBV11-2 with TRBJ1-3; 7 positions agree with TRBD1. CDR1 and CDR2 from the germline V gene are SGHAT and FQNNGV. The V gene end was trimmed by 3 bases and the J gene end by 2 bases; junction bases not matched to a gene: 4. The CDR3 runs to 15 residues. CDR3 sequence: CASSFSGTAGNTIYF. The CDR3 nucleotides are TGTGCCAGCAGCTTCTCCGGGACAGCTGGAAACACCATATATTTT.

The CDR3 spells CASSQDVQDHQPQHF. CDR3 nucleotide sequence: TGTGCCAGCAGCCAAGATGTGCAGGATCATCAGCCCCAGCATTTT. This chain links TRBV3-1 (or the pseudogene TRBV3-2) with TRBJ1-5; D is unresolved. This CDR3 contains 15 residues. In germline, CDR1 is LGHDT, CDR2 YNNKEL (reference sequence). The V and J ends lost 0 bases and 5 bases respectively, with 11 bases between them.

The chain links TRBV10-3 to TRBJ2-1; D unclear. Per the germline V gene, CDR1 is ENHRY and CDR2 is SYGVKD. CDR3 size: 11 residues. V was pared by 5 bases and J by 8 bases, with 7 bases between. The CDR3 spells CAISFQDEQFF. CDR3 nucleotide sequence: TGTGCCATCAGTTTCCAGGATGAGCAGTTCTTC.

The chain recombines TRBV7-2 with TRBJ2-2, with 10 nucleotides matching TRBD2. V lost 5 bases and J lost 7; bases outside the gene matches: 10. Germline V CDR1 and CDR2: SGHTA, FQGNSA. CDR3 size: 16 residues. The CDR3 bases are TGTGCCAGCAGCGCGTCTAGCGGGGGTGCCGGCGGGGAGCTGTTTTTT. Its translation: CASSASSGGAGGELFF. Full variable domain (missing parts from reference TRBV7-2 and TRBJ2-2): GAGVSQSPSNKVTEKGKDVELRCDPISGHTALYWYRQSLGQGLEFLIYFQGNSAPDKSGLPSDRFSAERTGGSVSTLTIQRTQQEDSAVYLCASSASSGGAGGELFFGEGSRLTVL.

The V and J genes are TRBV7-2 and TRBJ1-2; unclear D gene. Germline V gives CDR1 SGHTA, CDR2 FQGNSA. The CDR3 contains 13 residues. V lost 2 bases to trimming and J lost 4 bases, with 8 bases between them. DNA of the CDR3: TGTGCCAGCAGCTTAAACCGGGTCTATGGCTACACCTTC. Translated, it gives CASSLNRVYGYTF.

The rearrangement joins TRBV3-1 (or the pseudogene TRBV3-2) to TRBJ1-1, with D tentatively TRBD1 (5 bases). V lost 4 bases and J lost 11, with 14 bases in between. The CDR3 runs to 12 residues. Germline V gene sequence: CDR1 LGHDT, CDR2 YNNKEL (reference sequence). CDR3 in amino acids: CASSPRSGGAFF. The CDR3 DNA follows: TGTGCCAGCAGCCCTCGGTCGGGGGGGGCTTTCTTT.

The gene calls are TRBV6-1 and TRBJ2-1, with D maybe TRBD1 (5 bases). Germline CDR1 reads MNHNS; CDR2 reads SASEGT. CDR3 length: 17 residues. V lost 0 bases, J lost 3 bases, and 15 bases lay in between. The CDR3: CASSEALGARGYNEQFF. The CDR3 coding sequence is TGTGCCAGCAGTGAAGCCCTCGGTGCTAGGGGCTACAATGAGCAGTTCTTC.

The chain combines TRBV30 with TRBJ1-5; TRBD1 aligns across 8 bases. This CDR3 is 17 amino acids long. Germline V CDR1 and CDR2: GTSNPN, SVGIG (reference sequence). The V gene end was trimmed by 3 bases and the J gene end by 0 bases; junction bases not matched to a gene: 10. The CDR3 DNA follows: TGTGCCTGGAGCGCGGACAGGGACCCATATAGCAATCAGCCCCAGCATTTT. It specifies CAWSADRDPYSNQPQHF.

This chain's CDR3 is CASSLSGIEADTQYF. In DNA form, the CDR3 reads TGTGCCAGCAGTTTATCAGGGATCGAAGCAGATACGCAGTATTTT. This chain connects TRBV28 to TRBJ2-3; D may be TRBD1 (5 bases). Trimming took 1 base from V and 4 from J, leaving 12 bases between them. CDR1 is MDHEN and CDR2 is SYDVKM in the germline V gene. The CDR3 totals 15 residues.

The J gene is TRBJ2-6, the V gene TRBV4-2, with TRBD1 as a possible D gene (6 bases). Trimming removed 4 bases at V and 0 bases at J, with 16 bases between. This CDR3 spans 18 amino acids. Germline loops: CDR1 LGHNA, CDR2 YNFKEQ. The DNA of the CDR3 is TGTGCCAGCAGCCGCACCTCCCGGACAGACTCTGGGGCCAACGTCCTGACTTTC. It translates to CASSRTSRTDSGANVLTF.

This chain connects TRBV7-6 to TRBJ1-6, with TRBD1 matching over 8 bases. The V gene's germline CDR1 is SGHVS and CDR2 FNYEAQ. The CDR3 totals 16 residues. J gave up 8 bases and V 5 bases, and 11 bases lay outside the gene matches. The chain's CDR3 is CASSPRYRGGDSPLHF. The CDR3 coding sequence is TGTGCCAGCAGCCCACGTTACAGGGGGGGGGATTCACCCCTCCACTTT.

In DNA form, the CDR3 reads TGTGCCAGCAGAAGCGGGGGGGATTACGAGCAGTACTTC. Its translation: CASRSGGDYEQYF. The genes are TRBV2 and TRBJ2-7, with 10 bases matching TRBD2. Germline V gene lookup returns CDR1 SNHLY and CDR2 FYNNEI. The CDR3 is 13 amino acids. Losses at the gene ends were 6 bases for V and 4 bases for J; bases not matched to a gene: 3.

V usage is TRBV7-9 and J usage is TRBJ1-1, with unresolved D. CDR1 is SEHNR, CDR2 FQNEAQ, per germline (reference sequence). The CDR3 is 13 amino acids. With 3 bases removed from V and 5 bases from J, the gap between germline ends came to 10 bases. The CDR3 region is CASSLPPETEAFF. The DNA of the CDR3 is TGTGCCAGCAGCTTGCCTCCGGAGACTGAAGCTTTCTTT.

The chain's CDR3 is CASSFRDRAQETQYF. CDR3 DNA sequence: TGTGCCAGCAGCTTCCGGGACAGGGCCCAAGAGACCCAGTACTTC. V gene TRBV5-4 combines with J gene TRBJ2-5; 9 bases agree with TRBD1. Unmatched junction bases numbered 3, after V lost 2 bases and J lost 1 base. Per germline, CDR1 SGHNT and CDR2 YYREEE (reference sequence). This CDR3 comprises 15 residues.

The chain employs TRBV18 and TRBJ2-7; D gene unclear. This CDR3 has 13 residues. With 2 bases removed from V and 7 bases from J, the gap between germline ends came to 12 bases. Looked up from germline, CDR1 is KGHSH and CDR2 is LQKENI. As DNA, the CDR3 is TGTGCCAGCTCACCAGCTAGTCCCCGAGAGCAGTACTTC. It is translated as CASSPASPREQYF.

The chain combines TRBV9 with TRBJ1-5; D gene unclear. The ends were cut back, 0 bases at V and 5 bases at J, with 6 bases in the middle. This CDR3 spans 13 amino acids. Germline V lookup: CDR1 SGDLS, CDR2 YYNGEE. The CDR3 is CASSVAPYQPQHF. In DNA, the CDR3 is TGTGCCAGCAGCGTAGCCCCGTATCAGCCCCAGCATTTT.

This chain joins TRBV6-5 and TRBJ2-1; D is unresolved. CDR1 MNHEY and CDR2 SVGAGI come from the germline V gene. This CDR3 has 13 amino acids. V lost 0 bases to trimming and J lost 7 bases, with 7 bases between them. The CDR3 bases are TGTGCCAGCAGTTACTCGAAGAGAAATGAGCAGTTCTTC. Amino acid sequence: CASSYSKRNEQFF.

This clone occurred once. The rearrangement joins TRBV7-2 to TRBJ2-1, with D possibly TRBD2 on 6 matching bases. The CDR3 contains 16 residues. The V end was cut by 0 bases, the J end by 5 bases, with 14 bases between. Germline-derived CDR1 and CDR2 are SGHTA and FQGNSA. This CDR3 reads CASSLATSRRHNEQFF. The CDR3 DNA follows: TGTGCCAGCAGCTTAGCGACTAGTCGACGACACAATGAGCAGTTCTTC.

Notes on this clone: Other nucleotide sequences from this sample produce the same CDR3. The rearrangement joins TRBV29-1 to TRBJ1-1; the D gene is possibly TRBD1 (6 bases). This CDR3 comprises 13 residues. Deletions cut 7 bases from V and 0 bases from J, with 12 bases between. The germline V gene encodes CDR1 SQVTM and CDR2 ANQGSEA. In DNA form, the CDR3 reads TGCAGCGCTAGGACAGAAATGAACACTGAAGCTTTCTTT. This sequence encodes CSARTEMNTEAFF.

A remark on this clone: The CDR3 end shows no conserved phenylalanine or tryptophan, and so a read error is likely. It is unclear where the CDR3 begins or ends on the DNA, so no DNA is shown, and the CDR3 is as TCRdb lists it. The rearrangement links TRBV5-4 to TRBJ2-7; the table's D call, TRBD2, has no DNA check behind it. The CDR3 is 14 amino acids long, termini counted. Germline CDR1 SGHNT, CDR2 YYREEE (reference sequence). The chain's CDR3 is CASSGGALAGGPSI.

This chain uses TRBV28 with TRBJ2-1, with 10 bases lining up with TRBD2. J was trimmed by 5 bases and V by 5 bases; bases with no gene match: 6. Per germline, CDR1 MDHEN and CDR2 SYDVKM. The CDR3 is 15 amino acids. The CDR3 spells CASSALAGIHNEQFF. The CDR3 coding sequence is TGTGCCAGCAGTGCACTAGCGGGGATACACAATGAGCAGTTCTTC. The full variable domain, with the rest looked up from reference TRBV28 and TRBJ2-1, is DVKVTQSSRYLVKRTGEKVFLECVQDMDHENMFWYRQDPGLGLRLIYFSYDVKMKEKGDIPEGYSVSREKKERFSLILESASTNQTSMYLCASSALAGIHNEQFFGPGTRLTVL.

This clone was seen once. The chain couples TRBV19 to TRBJ1-4; TRBD1 agrees at 11 bases. V shed 10 bases and J 8 bases; nucleotides not matched to a gene: 9. The CDR3 is made up of 14 amino acids. Per germline, CDR1 LNHDA and CDR2 SQIVND (reference sequence). The chain's CDR3 is CATSPGQGDEKLFF. The CDR3 DNA reads as TGTGCCACCAGCCCGGGACAGGGGGACGAAAAACTGTTTTTT. The full variable domain, with the rest looked up from reference TRBV19 and TRBJ1-4, is DGGITQSPKYLFRKEGQNVTLSCEQNLNHDAMYWYRQDPGQGLRLIYYSQIVNDFQKGDIAEGYSVSREKKESFPLTVTSAQKNPTAFYLCATSPGQGDEKLFFGSGTQLSVL.

The chain is built from TRBV28 and TRBJ2-4; 9 bases fit TRBD2. The CDR3 extends over 16 amino acids. V dropped 5 bases and J dropped 0; count of bases not matched to a gene: 5. Per the germline V gene, CDR1 is MDHEN and CDR2 is SYDVKM. This chain's CDR3 is CASSGSGSLAKNIQYF. Written as DNA, the CDR3 is TGTGCCAGCAGTGGTAGCGGGAGTCTAGCCAAAAACATTCAGTACTTC. The complete variable domain, with remaining parts taken from reference TRBV28 and TRBJ2-4, reads DVKVTQSSRYLVKRTGEKVFLECVQDMDHENMFWYRQDPGLGLRLIYFSYDVKMKEKGDIPEGYSVSREKKERFSLILESASTNQTSMYLCASSGSGSLAKNIQYFGAGTRLSVL.

The chain combines TRBV19 with TRBJ1-4, with D possibly matching TRBD1 (6 bases). CDR1 is LNHDA, CDR2 SQIVND, per germline (reference sequence). V shed 7 bases and J shed 0 bases, with 9 bases lying between them. The CDR3 sequence is 14 residues long. The CDR3 DNA reads TGTGCCAGTACAGGGGATGCAACTAATGAAAAACTGTTTTTT. Translating it yields CASTGDATNEKLFF.

V is TRBV10-3 and J is TRBJ1-1; D not resolved. V was pared by 2 bases and J by 4 bases, with 14 bases between. The V gene's germline CDR1 is ENHRY and CDR2 SYGVKD. The CDR3 runs to 15 residues. As DNA, the CDR3 is TGTGCCATCAGTGAGAGGTCGGGGATGACCACTGAAGCTTTCTTT. Translation: CAISERSGMTTEAFF.

This chain joins TRBV5-1 and TRBJ2-1; the D is unclear. This CDR3 is 15 amino acids long. V was trimmed by 0 bases and J by 9 bases, leaving 16 bases between them. CDR1 is SGHRS and CDR2 is YFSETQ in the germline V gene. The CDR3 sequence is CASSLVGLVSGEQFF. The CDR3 nucleotides are TGCGCCAGCAGCTTGGTCGGCCTAGTTTCTGGTGAGCAGTTCTTC.

This clone was observed a few times. The chain uses TRBV4-2 and TRBJ2-7; perhaps TRBD2 as D (5 bases). The CDR3 consists of 14 residues. Germline V gives CDR1 LGHNA, CDR2 YNFKEQ. V gave up 3 bases and J gave up 6 bases, with 15 bases separating them. The CDR3 coding sequence is TGTGCCAGCAGCCAGGACTCCGATAACGTCGAGCAGTACTTC. Residues: CASSQDSDNVEQYF.